This T cell receptor (beta chain) is from a study of T-cell memory formation after mild COVID-19. General observations from the study: Shrinking CD4+ clones were chiefly CM and EM; CD8+ ones were chiefly EMRA. Contracting clones from day 15 to 85 had balanced CD4/CD8; later expanders favoured CD4+.

One entry per CDR3 protein results from TCRdb running MiXCR on the 5' RACE reads. The table includes about 430,000 distinct CDR3 sequences, around 24% detected once. V lost 6 bases, J lost 2 bases, and 10 bases stayed unmatched. This CDR3 contains 15 residues. As regards this clonotype: The antigen is not known.

The V and J genes are TRBV12-3 or TRBV12-4 and TRBJ2-7, with TRBD1 identical over 7 bases. Input material: PBMCs or a T cell subset sorted from them (not recorded which). The receptor was isolated from an adult woman who had mild COVID-19 (a few samples of this study predate the infection). Cell type and time point are not known. DNA for the CDR3: TGTGCCAGCAGCGGGACAGTCGTCCCGCCCTACGAGCAGTACTTC. Translation: CASSGTVVPPYEQYF.